The 19 T cell receptor beta chains below come from one sample, sequenced in a study of memory CD8 T cells in hepatitis C reinfection. The time point: pre-reinfection, 55 to 20 weeks before reinfection detection. No in vitro expansion preceded TCR sequencing of the sorted cells. The protocol was immunoSEQ multiplex PCR, while the TCRdb copy is restricted to in-frame clones and leaves out a portion. The table has 45,000 to 65,000 clones, nearly 90% seen once. The sequenced sample was naive CD8+ T cells sorted from blood. The receptors stem from a man aged 18 to 30 with hepatitis C virus infection.

The genes are TRBV6-5 and TRBJ1-3, with D possibly matching TRBD1 (5 bases). Between the trimmed V and J ends, which lost 0 bases and 7 bases, there was a span of 10 bases. Germline V gives CDR1 MNHEY, CDR2 SVGAGI. The CDR3 runs 14 residues. The CDR3 sequence is CASSYSGRVNTIYF. CDR3 DNA: TGTGCCAGCAGTTACTCTGGCAGGGTGAACACCATATATTTT.

The rearrangement links TRBV6-1 to TRBJ2-2, with 9 bases matching TRBD1. CDR1 is MNHNS and CDR2 is SASEGT in the germline V gene. This CDR3 contains 14 residues. Trimming at V came to 2 bases and at J to 6 bases, leaving 1 base not matched to a gene. CDR3: CASSERTGAGELFF. In nucleotides, the CDR3 is TGTGCCAGCAGTGAAAGGACAGGGGCCGGGGAGCTGTTTTTT.

The chain joins TRBV6-5 to TRBJ1-6; D perhaps matches TRBD1 (6 bases). Germline lookup yields CDR1 MNHEY and CDR2 SVGAGI. The length of the CDR3 is 15 residues. Trimming took off 2 bases at V and 6 bases at J, with 11 bases between the two ends. The CDR3 protein is CASSYGQSANSPLHF. CDR3 DNA sequence: TGTGCCAGCAGTTACGGACAGTCAGCTAATTCACCCCTCCACTTT.

The chain has TRBV10-1 and TRBJ2-2; 13 bases line up with TRBD2. V lost 6 bases to trimming and J lost 0 bases; unmatched junction nucleotides: 10. There are 19 residues in the CDR3. Germline-derived CDR1 and CDR2 are WNHNN and SYGVQD (reference sequence). In DNA, the CDR3 is TGCGCCAGCAGCCCGACTAGCGGGGGGCCGTTCGCGAACACCGGGGAGCTGTTTTTT. Translation gives CASSPTSGGPFANTGELFF.

CDR3 sequence: CASSGGGEKLFF. In nucleotides, the CDR3 is TGTGCCAGCAGCGGGGGGGGAGAAAAACTGTTTTTT. This chain links TRBV5-4 with TRBJ1-4; a possible D gene is TRBD1 (5 bases). From germline, CDR1 is SGHNT and CDR2 YYREEE (reference sequence). The CDR3 spans 12 residues. V shed 4 bases and J shed 8 bases, with 9 bases lying between them.

The V and J genes are TRBV9 and TRBJ2-7, with D perhaps matching TRBD1 (7 bases). The CDR3 runs to 13 residues. Germline-derived CDR1 and CDR2 are SGDLS and YYNGEE. Trimming stripped 4 bases from V and 6 bases from J, with 14 bases between. CDR3 amino acids: CASSTMQGGEQYF. CDR3 DNA: TGTGCCAGCAGCACAATGCAGGGGGGCGAGCAGTACTTC.

The chain recombines TRBV29-1 with TRBJ1-2, with 10 bases lining up with TRBD1. CDR1 and CDR2 (germline): SQVTM, ANQGSEA. J was trimmed by 5 bases and V by 7 bases; bases with no gene match: 7. CDR3 length: 13 residues. The CDR3 region has the DNA TGCAGCGCTTCTGGGACAGGGGCGTATGGCTACACCTTC. Amino acid sequence: CSASGTGAYGYTF.

The CDR3 spells CASSLEGSNQPQHF. As DNA, the CDR3 is TGTGCCAGCAGCTTGGAGGGGAGCAATCAGCCCCAGCATTTT. The chain couples TRBV5-6 to TRBJ1-5; possible D gene TRBD1, 5 bases. This CDR3 comprises 14 residues. V was clipped by 0 bases and J by 1 base, with 5 bases between them. Germline loops: CDR1 SGHDT, CDR2 YYEEEE.

For this clone: Other DNA sequences in the same sample also yield this CDR3. This rearrangement joins TRBV7-3 to TRBJ2-1, with TRBD1 matching over 7 bases. This CDR3 region has 16 residues. CDR1 is SGHTA and CDR2 is FQGTGA in the germline V gene. Losses at the gene ends were 1 base for V and 2 bases for J; bases not matched to a gene: 5. CDR3 sequence: CASSLRGQDPYNEQFF. The DNA for the CDR3 is TGTGCCAGCAGCTTAAGAGGACAGGACCCCTACAATGAGCAGTTCTTC.

This chain joins TRBV14 and TRBJ2-5; 13 nucleotides align to TRBD2. Per germline, CDR1 SGHDN and CDR2 FVKESK. With 0 bases clipped from V and 5 bases from J, the junction kept 15 bases outside the gene matches. This CDR3 comprises 20 residues. CDR3 DNA: TGTGCCAGCAGCCAAGATGAACTAGCGGGGGGGCCCGTTGGAGATGAGACCCAGTACTTC. This codes for CASSQDELAGGPVGDETQYF. The variable domain in full, with the rest retrieved from reference TRBV14 and TRBJ2-5, is EAGVTQFPSHSVIEKGQTVTLRCDPISGHDNLYWYRRVMGKEIKFLLHFVKESKQDESGMPNNRFLAERTGGTYSTLKVQPAELEDSGVYFCASSQDELAGGPVGDETQYFGPGTRLLVL.

The rearrangement links TRBV7-9 to TRBJ2-1; possible D gene TRBD1, 6 bases. Trimming removed 2 bases at V and 6 bases at J, with 17 bases between. CDR1 and CDR2 (germline): SEHNR, FQNEAQ (reference sequence). The CDR3 length is 16 residues. DNA of the CDR3: TGTGCCAGCAGCTTAAGCGACAGGTCTAGGGGCAATGAGCAGTTCTTC. It specifies CASSLSDRSRGNEQFF.

V and J are TRBV10-1 and TRBJ2-1; D is perhaps TRBD1 (5 bases). Trimming stripped 0 bases from V and 3 bases from J, with 6 bases between. The CDR3 totals 14 residues. Looked up from germline, CDR1 is WNHNN and CDR2 is SYGVQD (reference sequence). CDR3 in amino acids: CASSESGLYNEQFF. DNA for the CDR3: TGCGCCAGCAGTGAGTCGGGGCTCTACAATGAGCAGTTCTTC.

The chain uses TRBV4-1 and TRBJ1-2; tentative D call: TRBD1 (5 bases). The V end was cut by 0 bases, the J end by 6 bases, with 14 bases between. The CDR3 has 15 residues. CDR1 and CDR2 from the germline V gene are MGHRA and YSYEKL. The CDR3 sequence: CASSQEGQGGDGYTF. The CDR3 DNA sequence: TGCGCCAGCAGCCAAGAGGGGCAGGGAGGCGATGGCTACACCTTC.

The chain employs TRBV9 and TRBJ1-2; 8 bases align to TRBD1. Germline V CDR1 and CDR2: SGDLS, YYNGEE. CDR3 length: 15 residues. Trimming cost V 3 bases and J 4 bases; bases outside gene matches: 8. DNA of the CDR3: TGTGCCAGCAGCGCATCAGGGGGCTTAGGCTATGGCTACACCTTC. Translating it yields CASSASGGLGYGYTF.

The V gene is TRBV11-2, the J gene TRBJ2-3; possible D gene TRBD1, 5 bases. Germline assignment: CDR1 SGHAT and CDR2 FQNNGV. CDR3 length: 15 residues. V lost 4 bases to trimming and J lost 0 bases, with 11 bases between them. Written as DNA, the CDR3 is TGTGCCAGCAGCTCCCCCAGGGTTAGCACAGATACGCAGTATTTT. It is translated as CASSSPRVSTDTQYF.

CDR3 sequence reads: CASSLRLAGDQETQYF. The CDR3 coding sequence is TGTGCCAGCAGCTTGAGACTAGCGGGGGACCAAGAGACCCAGTACTTC. V and J are TRBV5-8 and TRBJ2-5; 12 nucleotides align to TRBD2. Germline loops: CDR1 SGHTS, CDR2 YDEGEE. V lost 1 base and J lost 0; bases outside the gene matches: 1. The length of the CDR3 is 16 residues.

The chain joins TRBV5-6 to TRBJ2-5, with 7 bases that match TRBD1. CDR1 and CDR2 from the germline V gene are SGHDT and YYEEEE. The CDR3 is 15 residues long. After removal of 4 bases from V and 5 bases from J, the junction contained 11 bases not matched to a gene. The CDR3 nucleotides are TGTGCCAGCAGCCCCCCTCGAGACAGGGACGAGACCCAGTACTTC. Protein sequence: CASSPPRDRDETQYF.

This clone was observed a single time. V gene TRBV5-1 combines with J gene TRBJ2-1; 10 nucleotides match TRBD2. This CDR3 has 16 residues. CDR1 and CDR2 (germline): SGHRS, YFSETQ. Unmatched junction bases numbered 3, after V lost 1 base and J lost 2 bases. CDR3 sequence (DNA): TGCGCCAGCAGCTTGAGGCTAGCGGGGGCCTACAATGAGCAGTTCTTC. As protein: CASSLRLAGAYNEQFF.

The genes are TRBV9 and TRBJ2-5, with 8 bases aligning to TRBD2. The length of the CDR3 is 15 residues. The ends lost 0 bases at V and 5 bases at J; junction bases unmatched: 6. Germline loops: CDR1 SGDLS, CDR2 YYNGEE. CDR3 loop: CASSVGSGGAETQYF. The CDR3 DNA reads as TGTGCCAGCAGCGTAGGGTCCGGGGGGGCTGAGACCCAGTACTTC.